These T cell receptor beta chains were read from a single sample in a study of T cells after posttransplantation cyclophosphamide. Method: immunoSEQ multiplex PCR; TCRdb's copy keeps in-frame clones and lacks some. The sample lists roughly 9,900 clones, around 89% seen once, with around a quarter in the top ten. The source was PBMCs, collected after an allogeneic stem cell transplant with a calcineurin inhibitor and methotrexate. These receptors came from a young adult male patient who received an allogeneic stem cell transplant from an unrelated donor, was CMV-positive, and had no GVHD. Some T cells may be supplied by the graft donor. Both conserved end residues are part of each CDR3. The D gene is left open where the match is weak. Rows give clone size only sometimes, using once, few, many, or a class for an expanded clone.

j_gene	v_gene	abundance	d_gene	CDR3nt	CDR3aa
TRBJ2-5	TRBV7-2	NA	NA	TGTGCCAGCAGCCAAAGGGGCGAATTGTACCAAGAGACCCAGTACTTC	CASSQRGELYQETQYF
TRBJ2-2	TRBV29-1	NA	TRBD1	TGCAGCGTTGGGACAGGGGATGGCGGGGAGCTGTTTTTT	CSVGTGDGGELFF
TRBJ2-3	TRBV7-2	few	TRBD2	TGTGCCAGCAGCTTGCTATTACTAGCGGCAAGGGAAGATACGCAGTATTTT	CASSLLLLAAREDTQYF
TRBJ2-3	TRBV5-6	NA	NA	TGTGCCAGCAACCAGGGCCCATTCACAGATACGCAGTATTTT	CASNQGPFTDTQYF
TRBJ2-3	TRBV5-1	NA	TRBD2	TGCGCCAGCAGCTTGGAGACTAGCGGGAGTAGCACAGATACGCAGTATTTT	CASSLETSGSSTDTQYF
TRBJ2-5	TRBV27	NA	TRBD1	TGTGCCAGCAGCCAGGCCGGGACAGGAAAAGAGACCCAGTACTTC	CASSQAGTGKETQYF
TRBJ1-3	TRBV5-1	medium-sized	NA	TGCGCCAGCAGCTTGGGGGCAGCCTCTGGAAACACCATATATTTT	CASSLGAASGNTIYF
TRBJ1-6	TRBV5-7	NA	NA	TGTGCCAGCAGCTTGGCCCCCACAGGGAGAAATTCACCCCTCCACTTT	CASSLAPTGRNSPLHF
TRBJ1-1	TRBV2	NA	TRBD1	TGTGCCAGCAACATACAGGGGGATAACACTGAAGCTTTCTTT	CASNIQGDNTEAFF
TRBJ1-2	TRBV19	NA	TRBD1	TGTGCCAGTACTCCGGGACAGGGTATACGTGGCTACACCTTC	CASTPGQGIRGYTF
TRBJ2-7	TRBV5-1	NA	NA	TGCGCCAGCAGCCCGGGGGGCTCTTACGAGCAGTACTTC	CASSPGGSYEQYF
TRBJ2-7	TRBV5-6	once	TRBD1	TGTGCCAGCAGCTTGGAACCTCCTAGGACAGGGGCGTCCTACGAGCAGTACTTC	CASSLEPPRTGASYEQYF
TRBJ1-6	TRBV7-9	NA	NA	TGTGCCAGCAGCTTATTGGAGGACTATAATTCACCCCTCCACTTT	CASSLLEDYNSPLHF
TRBJ1-1	TRBV7-8	NA	NA	TGTGCCAGCAGCTATACAGGGAACACTGAAGCTTTCTTT	CASSYTGNTEAFF
TRBJ1-3	TRBV5-1	NA	NA	TGCGCCAGCAGCTTCAACTCTGGAAACACCATATATTTT	CASSFNSGNTIYF
TRBJ2-5	TRBV7-2	NA	NA	TGTGCCAGCAGCTTAGCGCTAGCATCAGAGACCCAGTACTTC	CASSLALASETQYF
TRBJ2-1	TRBV19	NA	NA	TGTGCCAGTAGTATAGACGCGGAGGAGAGGGACATCAATGAGCAGTTCTTC	CASSIDAEERDINEQFF
TRBJ2-5	TRBV19	NA	NA	TGTGCCAGTAGTATTTCAGGGATTGGGAAGACCCAGTACTTC	CASSISGIGKTQYF
TRBJ2-2	TRBV7-9	NA	NA	TGTGCCAGCTCCTACACCGGGGAGCTGTTTTTT	CASSYTGELFF
TRBJ2-1	TRBV18	NA	NA	TGTGCCAGCTCACCAAGGACAGCTACCTACAATGAGCAGTTCTTC	CASSPRTATYNEQFF
TRBJ1-5	TRBV2	NA	NA	TGTGCCAGCAGCCGCAATAAGGGGGAGCAGCCCCAGCATTTT	CASSRNKGEQPQHF
TRBJ2-2	TRBV7-3	NA	NA	TGTGCCAGCAGCTCTGGACAAAACACCGGGGAGCTGTTTTTT	CASSSGQNTGELFF
TRBJ2-1	TRBV6-5	NA	NA	TGTGCCAGCAGTCCCGGGACTCAATACAATGAGCAGTTCTTC	CASSPGTQYNEQFF
TRBJ2-5	TRBV5-1	NA	NA	TGCGCCAGCAGCAAAAGGGACACCCGGTACCAAGAGACCCAGTACTTC	CASSKRDTRYQETQYF
TRBJ2-7	TRBV27	NA	NA	TGTGCCAGCAGTTTGGAGTCGAGCTACGAGCAGTACTTC	CASSLESSYEQYF
TRBJ2-7	TRBV15	NA	TRBD1	TGTGCCACCAGCAGAGGTAGGGACAGGGCGGCCTACGAGCAGTACTTC	CATSRGRDRAAYEQYF
TRBJ1-1	TRBV5-1	NA	NA	TGCGCCAGCAGCTTATCGGCCGCGGCAGCGAACACTGAAGCTTTCTTT	CASSLSAAAANTEAFF
TRBJ2-3	TRBV7-2	NA	TRBD2	TGTGCCAGCAGCTTAGGGCCACCCGGACTAGCGGGCACAGATACGCAGTATTTT	CASSLGPPGLAGTDTQYF
TRBJ1-2	TRBV5-5	NA	NA	TGTGCCAGCAGCTTGGCTACCTATGGCTACACCTTC	CASSLATYGYTF
TRBJ1-3	TRBV7-9	NA	NA	TGTGCCAGCAGCTGGGCCTTGGGCTCTGGAAACACCATATATTTT	CASSWALGSGNTIYF
TRBJ2-2	TRBV2	NA	NA	TGTGCCAGCAGGGGGCTTGAGAACACCGGGGAGCTGTTTTTT	CASRGLENTGELFF
TRBJ1-5	TRBV6-6	NA	TRBD1	TGTGCCAGCACCAGGACGATGAGGGGGCGGGATCAGCCCCAGCATTTT	CASTRTMRGRDQPQHF
TRBJ2-7	TRBV12-5	NA	NA	TGTGCTAGTGGGGGTAGACTAGGATCCTACGAGCAGTACTTC	CASGGRLGSYEQYF
TRBJ2-1	TRBV27	NA	TRBD2	TGTGCCAGCAAACCATGGGCTAGCGGGAGCTATGAGCAGTTCTTC	CASKPWASGSYEQFF
TRBJ2-1	TRBV6-5	NA	TRBD2	TGTGCCAGCAGTTACCGACTAGCGGATTACAATGAGCAGTTCTTC	CASSYRLADYNEQFF
TRBJ2-3	TRBV4-3	NA	NA	TGCGCCAGCAGCCAAGACTACCGGGGCACAGATACGCAGTATTTT	CASSQDYRGTDTQYF
TRBJ2-7	TRBV19	NA	NA	TGTGCCAGTAGTATAGCAGGGCCCTCCTACGAGCAGTACTTC	CASSIAGPSYEQYF